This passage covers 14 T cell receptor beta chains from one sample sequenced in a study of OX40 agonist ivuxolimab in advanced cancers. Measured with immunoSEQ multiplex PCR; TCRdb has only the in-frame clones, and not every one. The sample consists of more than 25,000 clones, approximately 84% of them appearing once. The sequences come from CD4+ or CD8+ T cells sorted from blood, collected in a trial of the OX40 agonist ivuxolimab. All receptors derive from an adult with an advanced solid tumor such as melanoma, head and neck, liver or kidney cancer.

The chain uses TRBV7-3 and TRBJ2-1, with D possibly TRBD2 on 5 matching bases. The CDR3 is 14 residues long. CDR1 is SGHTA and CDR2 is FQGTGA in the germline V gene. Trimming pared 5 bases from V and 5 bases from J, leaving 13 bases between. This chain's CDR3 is CASSVHGRDNEQFF. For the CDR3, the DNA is TGTGCCAGCAGCGTACACGGGCGGGACAATGAGCAGTTCTTC.

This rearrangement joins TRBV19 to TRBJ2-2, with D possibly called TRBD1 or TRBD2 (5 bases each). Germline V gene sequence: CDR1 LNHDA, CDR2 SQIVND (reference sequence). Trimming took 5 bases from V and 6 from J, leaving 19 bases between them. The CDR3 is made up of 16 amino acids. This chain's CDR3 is CASSPGTVRGAGELFF. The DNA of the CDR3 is TGTGCCAGTAGTCCGGGGACGGTAAGAGGAGCCGGGGAGCTGTTTTTT.

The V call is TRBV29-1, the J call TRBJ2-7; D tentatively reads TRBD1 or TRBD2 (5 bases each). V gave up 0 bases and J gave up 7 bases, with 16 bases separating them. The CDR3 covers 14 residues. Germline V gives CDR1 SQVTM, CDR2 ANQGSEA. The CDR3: CSVEEGDLSQEQYF. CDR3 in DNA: TGCAGCGTTGAAGAGGGGGACCTTAGTCAAGAGCAGTACTTC.

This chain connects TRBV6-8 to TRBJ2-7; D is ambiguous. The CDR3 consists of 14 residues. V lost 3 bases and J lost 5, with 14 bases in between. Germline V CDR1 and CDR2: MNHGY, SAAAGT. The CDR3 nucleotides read TGTGCCAGCAGTTATGCCACGTGGGTGCACGAGCAGTACTTC. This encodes CASSYATWVHEQYF.

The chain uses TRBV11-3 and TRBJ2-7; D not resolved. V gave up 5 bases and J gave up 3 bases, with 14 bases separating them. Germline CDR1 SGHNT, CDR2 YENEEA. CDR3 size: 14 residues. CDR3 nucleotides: TGTGCCAGCAGCCCTTCTGATGGGGTCTACGAGCAGTACTTC. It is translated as CASSPSDGVYEQYF.

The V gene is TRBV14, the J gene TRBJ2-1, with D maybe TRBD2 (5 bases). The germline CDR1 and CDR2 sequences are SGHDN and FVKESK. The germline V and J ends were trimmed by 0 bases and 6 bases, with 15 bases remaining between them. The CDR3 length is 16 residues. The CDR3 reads CASSQDKWESINEQFF. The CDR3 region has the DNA TGTGCCAGCAGCCAAGATAAGTGGGAGAGTATCAATGAGCAGTTCTTC.

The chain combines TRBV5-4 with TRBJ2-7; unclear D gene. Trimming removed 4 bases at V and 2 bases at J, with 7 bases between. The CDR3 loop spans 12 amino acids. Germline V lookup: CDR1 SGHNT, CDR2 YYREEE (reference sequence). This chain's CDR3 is CASSQGTYEQYF. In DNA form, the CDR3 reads TGTGCCAGCAGCCAAGGGACCTACGAGCAGTACTTC.

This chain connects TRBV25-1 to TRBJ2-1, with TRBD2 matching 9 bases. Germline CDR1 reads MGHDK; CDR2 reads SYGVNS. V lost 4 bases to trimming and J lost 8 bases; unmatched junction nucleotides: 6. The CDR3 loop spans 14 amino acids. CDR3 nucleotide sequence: TGTGCCAGCAGTGCCGTGGCGGGAGGGCATGAGCAGTTCTTC. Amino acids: CASSAVAGGHEQFF.

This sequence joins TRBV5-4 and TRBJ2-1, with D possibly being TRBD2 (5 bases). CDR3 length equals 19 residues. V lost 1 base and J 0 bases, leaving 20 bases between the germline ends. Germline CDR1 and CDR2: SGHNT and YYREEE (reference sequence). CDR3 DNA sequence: TGTGCCAGCAGCTTGCGTGGGTTTGCGGAGGTCAGCTCCTACAATGAGCAGTTCTTC. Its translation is CASSLRGFAEVSSYNEQFF. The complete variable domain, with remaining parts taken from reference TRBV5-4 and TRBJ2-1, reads ETGVTQSPTHLIKTRGQQVTLRCSSQSGHNTVSWYQQALGQGPQFIFQYYREEENGRGNFPPRFSGLQFPNYSSELNVNALELDDSALYLCASSLRGFAEVSSYNEQFFGPGTRLTVL.

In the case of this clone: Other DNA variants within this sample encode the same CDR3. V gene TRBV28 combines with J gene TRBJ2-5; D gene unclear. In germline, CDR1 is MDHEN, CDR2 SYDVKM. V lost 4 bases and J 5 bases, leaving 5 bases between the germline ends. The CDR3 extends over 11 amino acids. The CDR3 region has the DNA TGTGCCAGCAGTTCACCGGAGACCCAGTACTTC. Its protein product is CASSSPETQYF.

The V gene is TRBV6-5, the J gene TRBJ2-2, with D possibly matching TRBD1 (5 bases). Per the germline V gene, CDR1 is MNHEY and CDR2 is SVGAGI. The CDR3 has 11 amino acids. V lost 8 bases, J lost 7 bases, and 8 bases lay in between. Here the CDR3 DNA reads TGTGCCAGCCGGCAGGGCGGGGAGCTGTTTTTT. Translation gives CASRQGGELFF.

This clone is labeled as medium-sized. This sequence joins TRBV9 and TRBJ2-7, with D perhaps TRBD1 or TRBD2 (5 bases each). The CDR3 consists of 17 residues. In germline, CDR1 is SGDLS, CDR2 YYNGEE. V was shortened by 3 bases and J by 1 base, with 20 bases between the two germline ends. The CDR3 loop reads CASSADSGTDSSYEQYF. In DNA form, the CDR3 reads TGTGCCAGCAGCGCCGACTCCGGGACGGACTCATCCTACGAGCAGTACTTC.

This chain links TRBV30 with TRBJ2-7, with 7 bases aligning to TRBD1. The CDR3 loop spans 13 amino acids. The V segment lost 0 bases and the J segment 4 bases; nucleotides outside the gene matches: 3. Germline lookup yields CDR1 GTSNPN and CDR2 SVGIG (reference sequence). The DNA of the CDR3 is TGTGCCTGGAGTGTGGGGACAGATTACGAGCAGTACTTC. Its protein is CAWSVGTDYEQYF.

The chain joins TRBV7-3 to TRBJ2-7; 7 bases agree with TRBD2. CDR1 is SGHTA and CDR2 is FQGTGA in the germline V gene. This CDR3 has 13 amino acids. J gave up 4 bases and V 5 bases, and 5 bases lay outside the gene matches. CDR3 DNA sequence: TGTGCCAGCAGCCCCGGGGGGATTTACGAGCAGTACTTC. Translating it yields CASSPGGIYEQYF.